Each of the 21 T cell receptor beta chains below was sequenced from the same sample in a study of cytomegalovirus exposure and HLA in healthy donors. Amplification used 60 Vbeta primers and 13 Jbeta primers. Sequencing used immunoSEQ multiplex PCR; TCRdb keeps in-frame clones, though not all of them. The sample consists of about 52,000 clones, more than 65% of them appearing once. The sequenced material came from PBMCs. These receptors all stem from a woman aged 45-60 years in good health and CMV-seronegative.

This chain connects TRBV4-2 to TRBJ2-7; 9 bases line up with TRBD2. V dropped 4 bases and J dropped 6; count of bases not matched to a gene: 16. The CDR3 contains 17 residues. From germline, CDR1 is LGHNA and CDR2 YNFKEQ. CDR3 amino acids: CASSLTSSGTSIREQYF. In DNA, the CDR3 is TGTGCCAGCAGCCTCACCTCGTCCGGGACTAGCATACGCGAGCAGTACTTC.

DNA for the CDR3: TGTGCCAGCAGCCGCGGGGTAACCACAGATACGCAGTATTTT. As protein: CASSRGVTTDTQYF. The chain employs TRBV11-3 and TRBJ2-3, with D perhaps matching TRBD2 (6 bases). V lost 5 bases to trimming and J lost 2 bases, with 11 bases between them. CDR1 and CDR2 (germline): SGHNT, YENEEA. The CDR3 consists of 14 residues.

This chain connects TRBV4-2 to TRBJ1-6; D is unresolved. Looked up from germline, CDR1 is LGHNA and CDR2 is YNFKEQ. CDR3 length: 17 residues. V lost 0 bases and J lost 0, with 9 bases in between. CDR3 sequence (DNA): TGTGCCAGCAGCCAAGATCCCCAGGCCTCCTATAATTCACCCCTCCACTTT. Translation: CASSQDPQASYNSPLHF.

The chain couples TRBV2 to TRBJ2-2; TRBD1 aligns across 7 bases. The CDR3 spans 20 residues. From germline, CDR1 is SNHLY and CDR2 FYNNEI. V gave up 4 bases and J gave up 2 bases; unmatched junction bases: 19. The CDR3 region is CASSGETRGGFGVNTGELFF. The CDR3 nucleotides are TGTGCCAGCAGTGGAGAAACTAGAGGGGGCTTTGGAGTAAACACCGGGGAGCTGTTTTTT.

V usage is TRBV6-6 and J usage is TRBJ1-2; D is possibly TRBD1 (6 bases). This CDR3 contains 16 residues. Trimming removed 0 bases at V and 2 bases at J, with 13 bases between. CDR1 and CDR2 (germline): MNHNY, SVGAGI (reference sequence). This CDR3 reads CASSYSGGAKNYGYTF. CDR3 sequence (DNA): TGTGCCAGCAGTTACTCGGGGGGGGCGAAGAACTATGGCTACACCTTC.

The chain is built from TRBV5-1 and TRBJ1-2, with D tentatively TRBD1 (5 bases). Trimming stripped 1 base from V and 7 bases from J, with 11 bases between. CDR1 SGHRS and CDR2 YFSETQ come from the germline V gene. The CDR3 is made up of 13 amino acids. The CDR3 DNA follows: TGCGCCAGCAGCTTGCAGGGCGCAGCTGGCTACACCTTC. Amino acids: CASSLQGAAGYTF.

The rearrangement uses TRBV7-6 and TRBJ2-5; 7 bases match TRBD2. This CDR3 is 16 amino acids long. With V trimmed by 1 base and J by 2 bases, 7 bases remained unmatched. Germline-derived CDR1 and CDR2 are SGHVS and FNYEAQ. CDR3: CASSLGPGGSQETQYF. The CDR3 DNA sequence: TGTGCCAGCAGCTTAGGCCCCGGGGGGAGTCAAGAGACCCAGTACTTC.

Note on this clone: The germline gene is not matched at one end of the junction; a read error may be the cause. The V and J genes are TRBV7-9 and TRBJ1-2, with D possibly matching TRBD1 (5 bases). Germline V gives CDR1 SEHNR, CDR2 FQNEAQ (reference sequence). The CDR3 is 12 residues long. CDR3 protein: CSSSLGQGGYTF. CDR3 nucleotides: TGTTCCAGCAGCTTAGGCCAGGGCGGCTACACCTTC.

J is TRBJ1-6 and V is TRBV10-3; 9 bases are shared with TRBD1. Trimming took 5 bases from V and 6 from J; bases not matched to a gene: 2. Looked up from germline, CDR1 is ENHRY and CDR2 is SYGVKD. This CDR3 region has 14 residues. DNA of the CDR3: TGTGCCATCAGTCCGGGACAGGGTAATTCACCCCTCCACTTT. Amino acid sequence: CAISPGQGNSPLHF.

V and J are TRBV29-1 and TRBJ2-3; D is uncertain. Trimming took 5 bases from V and 0 from J, leaving 12 bases between them. The CDR3 covers 14 residues. Germline values: CDR1 SQVTM, CDR2 ANQGSEA. CDR3 bases: TGCAGCGTTTCAAAGACTGTCAGCACAGATACGCAGTATTTT. This encodes CSVSKTVSTDTQYF.

The V gene is TRBV19, the J gene TRBJ2-2; tentatively, D is TRBD1 (6 bases). The germline V gene has CDR1 LNHDA and CDR2 SQIVND (reference sequence). The V gene lost 0 bases and the J gene lost 6 bases, with 20 bases spanning the gap. The CDR3 totals 18 residues. The CDR3 spells CASSIDLSGRGAAGELFF. CDR3 DNA: TGTGCCAGTAGTATAGATCTATCGGGCAGGGGTGCGGCCGGGGAGCTGTTTTTT.

The rearrangement links TRBV11-2 to TRBJ2-3, with 9 bases fitting TRBD2. Germline V lookup: CDR1 SGHAT, CDR2 FQNNGV. After removal of 5 bases from V and 6 bases from J, the junction contained 6 bases not matched to a gene. This CDR3 has 14 residues. CDR3 sequence (DNA): TGTGCCAGCAGCCTTCTAGCGGGGTCCGATACGCAGTATTTT. Its protein is CASSLLAGSDTQYF.

The chain has TRBV28 and TRBJ2-7, with 8 positions matching TRBD2. The CDR3 totals 13 residues. V shed 3 bases, J shed 9 bases, and the junction held 7 bases outside the gene matches. CDR1 and CDR2 from the germline V gene are MDHEN and SYDVKM. In nucleotides, the CDR3 is TGTGCCAGCAGTTTGACGGGGGGGCTAAGGCAGTACTTC. Protein product: CASSLTGGLRQYF. Using reference TRBV28 and TRBJ2-7 for the parts outside the CDR3, the full variable domain is DVKVTQSSRYLVKRTGEKVFLECVQDMDHENMFWYRQDPGLGLRLIYFSYDVKMKEKGDIPEGYSVSREKKERFSLILESASTNQTSMYLCASSLTGGLRQYFGPGTRLTVT.

Remarks on this clone: This sequence is one base from a far larger clone and is likely a read error. The chain links TRBV5-1 to TRBJ2-1, with D maybe TRBD2 (5 bases). Germline lookup yields CDR1 SGHRS and CDR2 YFSETQ. Trimming removed 3 bases from V and 2 bases from J, with 9 bases in between. CDR3 length: 14 amino acids. The CDR3 region is CASSWESPYNEQFF. In DNA, the CDR3 is TGCGCCAGCAGCTGGGAGAGCCCCTACAATGAGCAGTTCTTC.

This rearrangement joins TRBV11-2 to TRBJ2-5; possible D gene TRBD2, 7 bases. CDR1 SGHAT and CDR2 FQNNGV come from the germline V gene. There are 15 residues in the CDR3. V lost 2 bases to trimming and J lost 5 bases, with 15 bases between them. The CDR3 coding sequence is TGTGCCAGCAGCTTAAGAAGGGGGGGGGAGGAGACCCAGTACTTC. Translating gives CASSLRRGGEETQYF.

The rearrangement links TRBV4-1 to TRBJ2-7; D unclear. Trimming stripped 0 bases from V and 3 bases from J, with 9 bases between. The germline gives CDR1 MGHRA, CDR2 YSYEKL. The CDR3 sequence is 14 residues long. The CDR3 sequence is CASSQDDYSYEQYF. Here the CDR3 DNA reads TGCGCCAGCAGCCAAGATGATTATAGCTACGAGCAGTACTTC.

The rearrangement uses TRBV6-1 and TRBJ2-3; weak D call: TRBD1 (6 bases). This CDR3 region has 14 residues. V was clipped by 6 bases and J by 3 bases, with 13 bases between them. Germline V lookup: CDR1 MNHNS, CDR2 SASEGT. The CDR3, as DNA: TGTGCCAGCAGCAGGGGCATAGAAACAGATACGCAGTATTTT. This sequence encodes CASSRGIETDTQYF.

The rearrangement links TRBV4-3 to TRBJ1-4; D may be TRBD1 (5 bases). Trimming shortened V by 0 bases and J by 7 bases, and 15 bases separated the two germline ends. Germline CDR1 is LGHNA and CDR2 is YSLEER. This CDR3 contains 16 residues. DNA for the CDR3: TGCGCCAGCAGCCAAGAAGGGTGGACACGAGGTGAAAAACTGTTTTTT. Protein product: CASSQEGWTRGEKLFF.

This chain connects TRBV5-6 to TRBJ1-6, with 7 bases lining up with TRBD1. V trimming: 5 bases; J trimming: 7 bases; junction bases outside the gene matches: 9. CDR1 and CDR2 from the germline V gene are SGHDT and YYEEEE. There are 15 residues in the CDR3. DNA of the CDR3: TGTGCCAGCAGTCCGTTGGGACAGAGGAATTCACCCCTCCACTTT. Protein product: CASSPLGQRNSPLHF.

The rearrangement joins TRBV11-3 to TRBJ2-3; TRBD2 aligns across 7 bases. V shed 1 base and J 1 base; nucleotides not matched to a gene: 5. CDR1 and CDR2 (germline): SGHNT, YENEEA. This CDR3 region has 16 residues. CDR3 amino acids: CASSLGLSGRTDTQYF. CDR3 coding DNA: TGTGCCAGCAGCTTAGGTCTTAGCGGGCGCACAGATACGCAGTATTTT. Using reference TRBV11-3 and TRBJ2-3 for the parts outside the CDR3, the full variable domain is EAGVVQSPRYKIIEKKQPVAFWCNPISGHNTLYWYLQNLGQGPELLIRYENEEAVDDSQLPKDRFSAERLKGVDSTLKIQPAELGDSAVYLCASSLGLSGRTDTQYFGPGTRLTVL.

This clone showed up just once. This chain connects TRBV29-1 to TRBJ2-5; D may be TRBD2 (6 bases). The CDR3 extends over 12 amino acids. V was pared by 2 bases and J by 5 bases, with 9 bases between. Germline V gene lookup returns CDR1 SQVTM and CDR2 ANQGSEA. CDR3 in amino acids: CSVEHGGETQYF. CDR3 coding DNA: TGCAGCGTTGAACACGGAGGGGAGACCCAGTACTTC. Filled out from reference TRBV29-1 and TRBJ2-5, the complete variable domain reads SAVISQKPSRDICQRGTSLTIQCQVDSQVTMMFWYRQQPGQSLTLIATANQGSEATYESGFVIDKFPISRPNLTFSTLTVSNMSPEDSSIYLCSVEHGGETQYFGPGTRLLVL.